A single count supports the clone carrying this T cell receptor (beta chain). Its antigen is currently unknown. Carried by the TCR beta cDNA libraries were unique molecular identifiers. Researchers reported a few hundred thousand cDNA molecules coming from around 1 to 10 million T cells. MiXCR, run by TCRdb on the PCR reads, gives a single entry per CDR3 protein. The table has roughly 730,000 distinct CDR3 sequences, about 32% seen once; the top ten hold more than 0.55%. The V gene's germline CDR1 is DFQATT and CDR2 SNEGSKA (reference sequence). The germline V and J ends were trimmed by 0 bases and 2 bases, with 11 bases remaining between them. CDR3 length: 15 amino acids. The entry originates in a study of post-analysis software for immune sequencing data. General observations from the study: Versus controls, multiple sclerosis patients showed significantly lower diversity (normalized Chao1). Comparison of patients with controls showed about 5 TRBV segments more frequent in patients, TRBV5-6, TRBV5-1 and TRBV20-1 among them. F measure showed strong co-clustering of same-batch samples.

This clonotype originated in a girl between 5 and 17 years old with multiple sclerosis. Sequencing used blood. This chain uses TRBV20-1 with TRBJ1-5; D is uncertain. The CDR3 loop reads CSARDLGWGNQPQHF. CDR3 in DNA: TGCAGTGCTAGAGACTTGGGCTGGGGCAATCAGCCCCAGCATTTT.